This T cell receptor (beta chain) derives from a study of blood T cell repertoires in COVID-19. Study in general: Sites in the United States, Italy and Spain provided acute and convalescent COVID-19 samples. PBMCs, B-cell-depleted T cells, or T cells were the source of the cDNA or gDNA that made up the material.

TCRdb keeps only in-frame clones here, not all; method: immunoSEQ multiplex PCR. The profile shows about 480,000 clones, 88% of them singletons. The receptor was derived from a woman aged 40 to 50 who had recovered from COVID-19. The sequenced sample consisted of PBMCs or T cells enriched from blood (not recorded which).

The CDR3 nucleotides are TGCAGCGTTGAAGGGGGAGCCTATGGCTACACCTTC. Translated, it gives CSVEGGAYGYTF. The chain uses TRBV29-1 and TRBJ1-2; no clear D gene. The germline V gene encodes CDR1 SQVTM and CDR2 ANQGSEA. The length of the CDR3 is 12 residues. Trimming pared 1 base from V and 4 bases from J, leaving 7 bases between.